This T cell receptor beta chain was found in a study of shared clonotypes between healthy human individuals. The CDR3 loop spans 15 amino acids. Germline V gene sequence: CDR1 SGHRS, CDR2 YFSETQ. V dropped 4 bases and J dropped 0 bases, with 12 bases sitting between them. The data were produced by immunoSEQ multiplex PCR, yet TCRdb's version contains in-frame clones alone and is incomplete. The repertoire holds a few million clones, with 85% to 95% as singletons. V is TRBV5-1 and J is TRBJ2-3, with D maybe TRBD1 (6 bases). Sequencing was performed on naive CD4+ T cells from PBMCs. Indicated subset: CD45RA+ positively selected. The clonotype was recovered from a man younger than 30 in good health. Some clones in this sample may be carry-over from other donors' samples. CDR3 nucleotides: TGCGCCAGCAGCACACAGGGCACTAGCACAGATACGCAGTATTTT. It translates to CASSTQGTSTDTQYF.